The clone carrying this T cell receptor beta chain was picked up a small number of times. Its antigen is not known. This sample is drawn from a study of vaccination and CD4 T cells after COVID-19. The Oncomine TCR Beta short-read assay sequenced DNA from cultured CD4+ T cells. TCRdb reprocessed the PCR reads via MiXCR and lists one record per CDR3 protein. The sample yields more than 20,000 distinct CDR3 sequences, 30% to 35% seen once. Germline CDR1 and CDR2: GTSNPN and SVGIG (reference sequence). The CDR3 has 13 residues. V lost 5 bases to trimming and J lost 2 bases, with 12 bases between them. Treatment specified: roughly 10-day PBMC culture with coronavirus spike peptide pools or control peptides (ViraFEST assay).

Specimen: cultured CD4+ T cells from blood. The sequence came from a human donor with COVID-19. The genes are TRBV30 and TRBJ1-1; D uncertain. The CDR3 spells CAWSLGSNTEAFF. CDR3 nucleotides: TGTGCCTGGTCTCTTGGATCAAACACTGAAGCTTTCTTT.